This TCR beta chain was recorded in a study of cytomegalovirus exposure and HLA in healthy donors. Details on this clone: Its antigen remains unidentified. Within the sample, other DNA sequences also encode this same CDR3.

CDR3 length equals 13 residues. Trimming left V 3 bases short and J 1 base short, with 6 bases between. In germline, CDR1 is KGHSH, CDR2 LQKENI. The study's findings and limits: CMV serostatus was the only immune exposure information that was available. Upon later analysis, TCR association rates were observed to vary by HLA locus, being highest for DRB1 and lowest for HLA-C.

Amplification used 60 Vbeta primers and 13 Jbeta primers. Repertoires were generated with immunoSEQ multiplex PCR, while TCRdb's copy carries only in-frame clones and drops some. The sample includes about 210,000 clones, 82% seen only once; the top ten take roughly 6%. The receptor's source is a man in his forties or fifties in good health and CMV-seropositive. Sequences were obtained from PBMCs. The genes are TRBV18 and TRBJ1-1; D remains unclear. CDR3 sequence (DNA): TGTGCCAGCTCACCTGGGCAGAACACTGAAGCTTTCTTT. Protein product: CASSPGQNTEAFF.